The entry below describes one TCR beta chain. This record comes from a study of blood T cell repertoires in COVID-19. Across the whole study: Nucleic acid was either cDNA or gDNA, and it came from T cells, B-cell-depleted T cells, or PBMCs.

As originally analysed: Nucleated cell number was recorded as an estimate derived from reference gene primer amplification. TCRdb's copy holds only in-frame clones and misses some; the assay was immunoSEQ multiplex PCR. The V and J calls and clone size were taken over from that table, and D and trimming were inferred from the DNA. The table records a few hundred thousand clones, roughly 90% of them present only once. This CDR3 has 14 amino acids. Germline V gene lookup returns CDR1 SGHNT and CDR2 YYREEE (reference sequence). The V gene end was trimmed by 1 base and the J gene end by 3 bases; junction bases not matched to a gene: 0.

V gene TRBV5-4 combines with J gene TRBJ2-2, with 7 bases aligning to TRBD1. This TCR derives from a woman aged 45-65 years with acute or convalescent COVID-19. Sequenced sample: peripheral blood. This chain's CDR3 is CASSLTGDTGELFF. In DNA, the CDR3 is TGTGCCAGCAGCTTGACAGGGGACACCGGGGAGCTGTTTTTT. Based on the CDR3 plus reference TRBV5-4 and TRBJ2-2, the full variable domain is ETGVTQSPTHLIKTRGQQVTLRCSSQSGHNTVSWYQQALGQGPQFIFQYYREEENGRGNFPPRFSGLQFPNYSSELNVNALELDDSALYLCASSLTGDTGELFFGEGSRLTVL.